The 25 T cell receptor beta chains below were found in one sample sequenced in a study of T cells in Graves' hyperthyroidism and ophthalmopathy. TCR beta CDR3 sequences were amplified from RNA transcripts. The HTBI primer set served for first-round RT-PCR of the TCR CDR3. TCRdb called the multiplex PCR reads again in MiXCR, with one record for every CDR3 protein. The profile shows 250,000 to 300,000 distinct CDR3 sequences, around 15% of them singletons. The sequenced material came from blood. These receptors were taken from a woman aged 40 to 55 with Graves' hyperthyroidism.

This clonotype was counted ten times or more. V usage is TRBV20-1 and J usage is TRBJ1-5; 7 bases line up with TRBD1. The CDR3 runs to 14 residues. The germline V gene has CDR1 DFQATT and CDR2 SNEGSKA (reference sequence). CDR3 region: CSPGQPIGNQPQHF. In DNA form, the CDR3 reads TGCAGCCCGGGACAGCCTATTGGCAATCAGCCCCAGCATTTT.

This chain uses TRBV13 with TRBJ1-6; maybe TRBD1 (5 bases). V dropped 5 bases and J dropped 7 bases, with 15 bases sitting between them. The germline V gene encodes CDR1 PRHDT and CDR2 FYEKMQ (reference sequence). This CDR3 contains 15 residues. CDR3 amino acids: CASSTRQKRNSPLHF. The DNA for the CDR3 is TGTGCCAGCAGCACCAGACAGAAACGCAATTCACCCCTCCACTTT.

This clonotype was seen at least ten times. The CDR3 DNA reads TGTGCCAGCAGTCCGGGACACTTCTACGAGCAGTACTTC. It translates to CASSPGHFYEQYF. V gene TRBV7-6 combines with J gene TRBJ2-7, with TRBD1 as a possible D gene (6 bases). This CDR3 contains 13 residues. Germline V gives CDR1 SGHVS, CDR2 FNYEAQ. V lost 6 bases and J lost 3, with 12 bases in between.

Regarding this clonotype: Since a much larger clone is just one base distant, this may be a read error. Here the CDR3 reads CASSFDRGGAETHYF. The DNA for the CDR3 is TGTGCCAGCAGTTTTGACAGGGGGGGGGCAGAGACCCACTACTTC. V gene TRBV12-3 or TRBV12-4 combines with J gene TRBJ2-5, with TRBD1 identical over 9 bases. The CDR3 is made up of 15 amino acids.

This clonotype appeared a few times. The rearrangement joins TRBV7-8 to TRBJ1-2, with 7 bases fitting TRBD1. V lost 5 bases to trimming and J lost 2 bases; unmatched junction nucleotides: 8. This CDR3 has 15 residues. Germline lookup yields CDR1 SGHVS and CDR2 FQNEAQ. For the CDR3, the DNA is TGTGCCAGCAGCCCAGATGGGACAGCGAACTATGGCTACACCTTC. This codes for CASSPDGTANYGYTF.

This clonotype was observed at least ten times. The chain joins TRBV2 to TRBJ2-3; no reliable D call. Germline loops: CDR1 SNHLY, CDR2 FYNNEI. Trimming shortened V by 2 bases and J by 3 bases, and 12 bases separated the two germline ends. This CDR3 comprises 15 residues. CDR3 DNA sequence: TGTGCCAGCAGTGAACTGGGCGTTAAGACAGATACGCAGTATTTT. Translation: CASSELGVKTDTQYF.

This clonotype was counted between two and nine times. The J gene is TRBJ1-6, the V gene TRBV12-3 or TRBV12-4; D may be TRBD1 (6 bases). Trimming removed 4 bases at V and 0 bases at J, with 10 bases between. The CDR3 is 16 amino acids. The CDR3 DNA reads TGTGCCAGCAGTTCGGACAGCAGCTCCTATAATTCACCCCTCCACTTT. Its translation: CASSSDSSSYNSPLHF.

At least ten counts were recorded for this clonotype. The V call is TRBV2, the J call TRBJ2-2; 9 bases are shared with TRBD2. Looked up from germline, CDR1 is SNHLY and CDR2 is FYNNEI. The CDR3 runs 15 residues. Trimming cost V 3 bases and J 4 bases; bases outside gene matches: 3. CDR3 nucleotides: TGTGCCAGCAGTGAGTCAGCGGGAGGCACCGGGGAGCTGTTTTTT. Its translation is CASSESAGGTGELFF.

This clonotype was counted at least ten times. J is TRBJ2-5 and V is TRBV13; 10 nucleotides agree with TRBD2. The CDR3 contains 15 residues. Germline lookup yields CDR1 PRHDT and CDR2 FYEKMQ (reference sequence). After removal of 2 bases from V and 5 bases from J, the junction contained 5 bases not matched to a gene. The CDR3 DNA follows: TGTGCCAGCAGCTTACGACTAGCGGGCGTGGAGACCCAGTACTTC. It encodes CASSLRLAGVETQYF.

This clonotype occurred a few times. This sequence joins TRBV18 and TRBJ1-3; D gene ambiguous. This CDR3 region has 16 residues. Germline-derived CDR1 and CDR2 are KGHSH and LQKENI. The V and J ends lost 4 bases and 0 bases respectively, with 13 bases between them. The CDR3 nucleotides read TGTGCCAGCTCACAATCGGCCGGGGTCTCTGGAAACACCATATATTTT. This sequence encodes CASSQSAGVSGNTIYF.

This clonotype was detected many times. V gene TRBV7-6 combines with J gene TRBJ1-1; D perhaps matches TRBD1 (5 bases). Germline CDR1 is SGHVS and CDR2 is FNYEAQ. V lost 5 bases, J lost 1 base, and 14 bases lay in between. The CDR3 contains 15 residues. CDR3 region: CASSAWAGPNTEAFF. The CDR3 DNA reads as TGTGCCAGCAGCGCCTGGGCGGGGCCGAACACTGAAGCTTTCTTT.

This clonotype was seen more than once but under ten times. This chain connects TRBV7-9 to TRBJ1-4, with 12 bases that match TRBD1. Germline V gene sequence: CDR1 SEHNR, CDR2 FQNEAQ (reference sequence). The CDR3 is made up of 14 amino acids. The V segment lost 4 bases and the J segment 7 bases; nucleotides outside the gene matches: 1. CDR3 amino acids: CASSWDRGLEKLFF. In nucleotides, the CDR3 is TGTGCCAGCAGCTGGGACAGGGGGCTTGAAAAACTGTTTTTT.

With regard to this clonotype: A much bigger clone sits one base away, suggesting this may be a read error. The chain is built from TRBV7-9 and TRBJ1-1; a weak D match, TRBD1 (6 bases). Germline-derived CDR1 and CDR2 are SEHNR and FQNEAQ (reference sequence). The CDR3 covers 15 residues. The V gene lost 11 bases and the J gene lost 1 base, with 20 bases spanning the gap. CDR3 sequence: CAGAPPLTGNTEAFF. CDR3 in DNA: TGTGCCGGCGCGCCGCCACTGACAGGGAACACTGAAGCTTTCTTT.

CDR3 bases: TGTGCCAGCAGCCAGGGGACTAGGCCAGGGTACGAGCAGTACTTC. Translated: CASSQGTRPGYEQYF. The chain employs TRBV7-9 and TRBJ2-7, with 8 bases identical to TRBD2. Losses at the gene ends were 5 bases for V and 4 bases for J; bases not matched to a gene: 10. The CDR3 extends over 15 amino acids. CDR1 and CDR2 from the germline V gene are SEHNR and FQNEAQ (reference sequence). The variable domain in full, with the rest retrieved from reference TRBV7-9 and TRBJ2-7, is DTGVSQNPRHKITKRGQNVTFRCDPISEHNRLYWYRQTLGQGPEFLTYFQNEAQLEKSRLLSDRFSAERPKGSFSTLEIQRTEQGDSAMYLCASSQGTRPGYEQYFGPGTRLTVT.

A few counts support this clonotype. The chain uses TRBV7-9 and TRBJ2-7; D is uncertain. V was clipped by 4 bases and J by 3 bases, with 7 bases between them. The CDR3 sequence is 12 residues long. Germline CDR1 SEHNR, CDR2 FQNEAQ (reference sequence). CDR3 in amino acids: CASSSEHYEQYF. The CDR3 DNA reads TGTGCCAGCAGCTCAGAGCACTACGAGCAGTACTTC.

There are many counts of this clonotype. V and J are TRBV27 and TRBJ1-5, with TRBD1 matching 8 bases. After removal of 8 bases from V and 6 bases from J, the junction contained 18 bases not matched to a gene. The germline V gene encodes CDR1 MNHEY and CDR2 SMNVEV (reference sequence). This CDR3 is 17 amino acids long. CDR3 DNA: TGTGCCAGCCGAGGGGGGGGCACAGGGGGGAGAGGTCAGCCCCAGCATTTT. Protein product: CASRGGGTGGRGQPQHF.

The chain links TRBV20-1 to TRBJ2-3; tentative D call: TRBD2 (6 bases). The CDR3 runs to 13 residues. V dropped 6 bases and J dropped 5 bases, with 15 bases sitting between them. The V gene's germline CDR1 is DFQATT and CDR2 SNEGSKA (reference sequence). In DNA form, the CDR3 reads TGCAGTGCCCATAGAGCGGGCGTAGATACGCAGTATTTT. Translated, it gives CSAHRAGVDTQYF.

V and J are TRBV14 and TRBJ2-7; 8 bases align to TRBD1. Germline V gene data show CDR1 as SGHDN and CDR2 as FVKESK. The CDR3 runs to 16 residues. Trimming removed 4 bases from V and 2 bases from J; junction bases left unmatched: 10. The CDR3 here is CASSRRPGQAPYEQYF. For the CDR3, the DNA is TGTGCCAGCAGCCGCCGCCCGGGACAGGCTCCCTACGAGCAGTACTTC.

This clonotype was detected many times. The genes are TRBV24-1 and TRBJ2-1; TRBD1 agrees at 7 bases. V was clipped by 4 bases and J by 9 bases; unmatched bases: 8. This CDR3 has 14 amino acids. From germline, CDR1 is KGHDR and CDR2 SFDVKD. CDR3 sequence reads: CATSEATTGFEQFF. CDR3 sequence (DNA): TGTGCCACCAGTGAAGCTACGACAGGGTTTGAGCAGTTCTTC.

This clonotype was observed a handful of times. This chain joins TRBV5-8 and TRBJ1-5; 7 positions match TRBD1. V lost 1 base, J lost 4 bases, and 8 bases stayed unmatched. There are 16 residues in the CDR3. Germline V gives CDR1 SGHTS, CDR2 YDEGEE. The CDR3 sequence: CASSLFRQGTNQPQHF. For the CDR3, the DNA is TGTGCCAGCAGCTTGTTTCGACAGGGAACTAATCAGCCCCAGCATTTT.

Concerning this clonotype: Mismatch with germline at one junction end may stem from a read error. The chain couples TRBV12-3 or TRBV12-4 to TRBJ2-1; 8 bases fit TRBD2. The length of the CDR3 is 14 residues. The DNA of the CDR3 is TGTGCCAGCACCCTCAGCGGGAGTAACGGGGAGCAGCTCTTC. This codes for CASTLSGSNGEQLF.

This clonotype was seen ten or more times. The chain employs TRBV28 and TRBJ2-7; 10 positions match TRBD1. Trimming cost V 6 bases and J 6 bases; bases outside gene matches: 8. This CDR3 has 14 amino acids. Germline values: CDR1 MDHEN, CDR2 SYDVKM. CDR3 amino acids: CASRSWDRGGEQYF. The CDR3 DNA sequence: TGTGCCAGCAGAAGCTGGGACAGGGGAGGCGAGCAGTACTTC.

This clonotype has at least ten counts. Here the CDR3 DNA reads TGTGCCAGCAGGGCTCCGGGACTAGCGGGCAATGAGCAGTTCTTC. It encodes CASRAPGLAGNEQFF. The chain employs TRBV7-2 and TRBJ2-1, with 12 bases aligning to TRBD2. Germline CDR1 and CDR2: SGHTA and FQGNSA. The CDR3 has 15 residues. V dropped 6 bases and J dropped 6; count of bases not matched to a gene: 6.

V and J are TRBV11-2 and TRBJ2-7, with 13 bases matching TRBD2. This CDR3 contains 19 residues. CDR1 and CDR2 from the germline V gene are SGHAT and FQNNGV. V gave up 5 bases and J gave up 2 bases; unmatched junction bases: 15. This CDR3 is CASSKGGTGLAGETYEQYF. The CDR3 bases are TGTGCCAGCAGCAAAGGGGGGACCGGACTAGCGGGGGAAACCTACGAGCAGTACTTC.

This clonotype was observed a few times. The V and J genes are TRBV28 and TRBJ1-6; D is possibly TRBD1 (5 bases). The CDR3 contains 12 residues. V was pared by 7 bases and J by 7 bases, with 8 bases between. The germline gives CDR1 MDHEN, CDR2 SYDVKM. CDR3 DNA: TGTGCCAGCACAGGGTCCAATTCACCCCTCCACTTT. It yields the protein CASTGSNSPLHF.